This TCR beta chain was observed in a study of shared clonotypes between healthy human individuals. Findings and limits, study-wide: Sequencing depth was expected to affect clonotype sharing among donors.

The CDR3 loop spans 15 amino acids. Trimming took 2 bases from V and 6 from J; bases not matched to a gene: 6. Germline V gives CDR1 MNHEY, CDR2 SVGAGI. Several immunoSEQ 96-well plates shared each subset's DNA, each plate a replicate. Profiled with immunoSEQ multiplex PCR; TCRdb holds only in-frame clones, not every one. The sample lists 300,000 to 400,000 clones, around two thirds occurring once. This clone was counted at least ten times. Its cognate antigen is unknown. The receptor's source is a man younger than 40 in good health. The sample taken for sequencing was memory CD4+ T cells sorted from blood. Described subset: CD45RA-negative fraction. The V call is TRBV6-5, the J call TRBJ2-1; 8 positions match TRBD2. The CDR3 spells CASSYQTGTSNEQFF. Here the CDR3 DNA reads TGTGCCAGCAGTTACCAAACCGGGACTAGCAATGAGCAGTTCTTC.